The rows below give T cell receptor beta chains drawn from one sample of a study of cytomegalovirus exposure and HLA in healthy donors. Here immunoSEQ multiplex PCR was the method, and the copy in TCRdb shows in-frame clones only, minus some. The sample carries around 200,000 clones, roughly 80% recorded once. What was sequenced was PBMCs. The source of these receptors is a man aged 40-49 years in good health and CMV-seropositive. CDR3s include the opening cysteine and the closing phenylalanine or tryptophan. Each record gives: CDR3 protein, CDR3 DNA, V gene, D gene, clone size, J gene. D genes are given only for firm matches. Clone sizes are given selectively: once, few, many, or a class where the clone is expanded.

CDR3: CASSDPGQEGGETQYF; DNA: TGTGCCAGCAGCGACCCGGGACAGGAAGGAGGGGAGACCCAGTACTTC; V: TRBV9; D: TRBD1; size: .; J: TRBJ2-5
CDR3: CASSTVSGGGQETQYF; DNA: TGTGCCAGTAGTACTGTTAGCGGGGGGGGCCAAGAGACCCAGTACTTC; V: TRBV19; D: TRBD2; size: .; J: TRBJ2-5
CDR3: CASSQVQGAGDTQYF; DNA: TGTGCCAGCAGCCAAGTCCAGGGGGCTGGGGATACGCAGTATTTT; V: TRBV11-3; D: TRBD1; size: .; J: TRBJ2-3
CDR3: CASSLEKNTGELFF; DNA: TGTGCCAGCAGTTTGGAGAAAAACACCGGGGAGCTGTTTTTT; V: TRBV6-4; D: .; size: .; J: TRBJ2-2
CDR3: CASRSSGGRGETQYF; DNA: TGTGCCAGCAGGTCCAGCGGGGGCCGGGGGGAGACCCAGTACTTC; V: TRBV27; D: TRBD2; size: .; J: TRBJ2-5
CDR3: CASSLAGKNTGELFF; DNA: TGCGCCAGCAGCTTGGCGGGGAAGAACACCGGGGAGCTGTTTTTT; V: TRBV5-1; D: .; size: .; J: TRBJ2-2
CDR3: CASSQAYSSYPNTGELFF; DNA: TGCGCCAGCAGCCAAGCATATAGTTCGTACCCAAACACCGGGGAGCTGTTTTTT; V: TRBV4-1; D: .; size: .; J: TRBJ2-2
CDR3: CAISESSGYGYTF; DNA: TGTGCCATCAGTGAGTCCAGCGGCTATGGCTACACCTTC; V: TRBV10-3; D: .; size: .; J: TRBJ1-2
CDR3: CASTRQGSWGDEQFF; DNA: TGTGCCAGTACTCGACAGGGGTCCTGGGGGGATGAGCAGTTCTTC; V: TRBV19; D: TRBD1; size: .; J: TRBJ2-1
CDR3: CAWDRQGAGETQYF; DNA: TGTGCCTGGGACCGACAGGGGGCGGGGGAGACCCAGTACTTC; V: TRBV30; D: TRBD1; size: .; J: TRBJ2-5
CDR3: CASSPEIDRGQGEKLFF; DNA: TGCGCCAGCAGCCCCGAGATTGACAGGGGACAGGGCGAAAAACTGTTTTTT; V: TRBV4-3; D: TRBD1; size: .; J: TRBJ1-4
CDR3: CASSASGTSGGAETDTQYF; DNA: TGTGCCAGCAGCGCCTCCGGGACTAGCGGGGGGGCCGAAACAGATACGCAGTATTTT; V: TRBV9; D: TRBD2; size: .; J: TRBJ2-3
CDR3: CASSVGQGKKETQYF; DNA: TGTGCCAGCAGCGTGGGACAGGGCAAAAAAGAGACCCAGTACTTC; V: TRBV9; D: TRBD1; size: .; J: TRBJ2-5
CDR3: CASSLVRGSYEQYF; DNA: TGTGCCAGCAGCCTCGTGCGGGGTTCCTACGAGCAGTACTTC; V: TRBV25-1; D: .; size: .; J: TRBJ2-7
CDR3: CASSLGGGATSEAFF; DNA: TGTGCCAGTAGCCTAGGGGGGGGTGCGACTAGTGAAGCTTTCTTT; V: TRBV19; D: .; size: .; J: TRBJ1-1
CDR3: CASSVGPGGRQVSGNTIYF; DNA: TGTGCCAGCAGCGTAGGACCCGGAGGCCGACAGGTCTCTGGAAACACCATATATTTT; V: TRBV9; D: .; size: .; J: TRBJ1-3
CDR3: CASSKALEEEQYF; DNA: TGTGCCAGCAGCAAAGCGCTAGAGGAAGAGCAGTACTTC; V: TRBV21-1; D: .; size: .; J: TRBJ2-7
CDR3: CASSLGRGPPGTDTQYF; DNA: TGTGCCAGCAGCTTGGGGCGGGGCCCACCGGGCACAGATACGCAGTATTTT; V: TRBV7-3; D: .; size: .; J: TRBJ2-3
CDR3: CASSKGHNTDTQYF; DNA: TGCGCCAGCAGTAAGGGACACAACACAGATACGCAGTATTTT; V: TRBV5-1; D: .; size: .; J: TRBJ2-3
CDR3: CASSIPGFGNQPQHF; DNA: TGTGCCAGTAGTATTCCAGGGTTTGGCAATCAGCCCCAGCATTTT; V: TRBV19; D: .; size: .; J: TRBJ1-5
CDR3: CASSLDLSYEQYF; DNA: TGTGCCAGCAGTTTGGACTTATCCTACGAGCAGTACTTC; V: TRBV28; D: .; size: .; J: TRBJ2-7
CDR3: CASSFGRSGNQPQHF; DNA: TGTGCCAGCAGTTTTGGGAGGAGCGGCAATCAGCCCCAGCATTTT; V: TRBV27; D: .; size: .; J: TRBJ1-5
CDR3: CASKFPIAGGYNEQFF; DNA: TGTGCCAGCAAATTCCCAATAGCGGGGGGCTACAATGAGCAGTTCTTC; V: TRBV28; D: TRBD2; size: few; J: TRBJ2-1
CDR3: CASSLHRGTEAFF; DNA: TGTGCCAGCAGTCTTCACAGGGGCACTGAAGCTTTCTTT; V: TRBV6-5; D: TRBD1; size: .; J: TRBJ1-1
CDR3: CSGRTAMNTEAFF; DNA: TGCAGCGGCCGAACAGCTATGAACACTGAAGCTTTCTTT; V: TRBV29-1; D: .; size: .; J: TRBJ1-1
CDR3: CASSLAPGRGNIQYF; DNA: TGTGCCAGCAGCTTAGCCCCGGGGAGGGGAAACATTCAGTACTTC; V: TRBV7-9; D: TRBD2; size: .; J: TRBJ2-4
CDR3: CASSEREGTDTQYF; DNA: TGTGCCAGCAGTGAAAGGGAGGGGACAGATACGCAGTATTTT; V: TRBV6-1; D: TRBD2; size: once; J: TRBJ2-3
CDR3: CASSDPPQLKPRQGFYEQYF; DNA: TGTGCCAGCAGTGACCCGCCCCAGCTCAAGCCCCGACAGGGATTCTACGAGCAGTACTTC; V: TRBV6-4; D: TRBD1; size: .; J: TRBJ2-7
CDR3: CASSLSLLRETQYF; DNA: TGTGCCAGCAGTTTATCCCTTTTGCGAGAGACCCAGTACTTC; V: TRBV27; D: .; size: .; J: TRBJ2-5
CDR3: CASSGTSGGARETQYF; DNA: TGTGCCAGCAGCGGGACTAGCGGGGGGGCACGAGAGACCCAGTACTTC; V: TRBV9; D: TRBD2; size: .; J: TRBJ2-5
CDR3: CASSYPTGWTEAFF; DNA: TGTGCCAGCAGTTACCCGACAGGGTGGACTGAAGCTTTCTTT; V: TRBV28; D: TRBD1; size: .; J: TRBJ1-1
CDR3: CASRRRGDRGEAYTF; DNA: TGTGCCAGCAGGAGGAGGGGGGACAGGGGCGAAGCGTACACCTTC; V: TRBV6-1; D: TRBD1; size: .; J: TRBJ1-2
CDR3: CASSELGQGHSTDTQYF; DNA: TGTGCCAGCAGTGAATTAGGACAGGGACATAGCACAGATACGCAGTATTTT; V: TRBV25-1; D: TRBD1; size: few; J: TRBJ2-3
CDR3: CASSLTGSNNEQFF; DNA: TGTGCCAGCAGCTTAACAGGGTCAAACAATGAGCAGTTCTTC; V: TRBV7-9; D: .; size: .; J: TRBJ2-1
CDR3: CASSKAIQGANTEAFF; DNA: TGTGCCAGCAGCAAAGCGATTCAGGGGGCGAACACTGAAGCTTTCTTT; V: TRBV21-1; D: .; size: .; J: TRBJ1-1
CDR3: CASSVGAGQSSYEQYF; DNA: TGTGCCAGCAGCGTAGGGGCGGGACAGAGCTCCTACGAGCAGTACTTC; V: TRBV9; D: .; size: .; J: TRBJ2-7
CDR3: CATKGGGQETQYF; DNA: TGTGCCACCAAGGGCGGGGGGCAAGAGACCCAGTACTTC; V: TRBV28; D: TRBD2; size: .; J: TRBJ2-5
CDR3: CASSYASGYSTDTQYF; DNA: TGTGCCAGCAGTTACGCTAGCGGATACAGCACAGATACGCAGTATTTT; V: TRBV6-5; D: TRBD2; size: .; J: TRBJ2-3
CDR3: CASSLLGGQPHSGNTIYF; DNA: TGTGCCAGCAGCTTGCTTGGGGGACAACCCCACTCTGGAAACACCATATATTTT; V: TRBV7-2; D: .; size: .; J: TRBJ1-3
CDR3: CASSLSPGTGEDYGYTF; DNA: TGCGCCAGCAGCTTGTCTCCCGGGACAGGGGAGGACTATGGCTACACCTTC; V: TRBV5-1; D: TRBD1; size: many; J: TRBJ1-2
CDR3: CAISTPGLAYEQYF; DNA: TGTGCCATCAGCACCCCGGGACTAGCCTACGAGCAGTACTTC; V: TRBV10-3; D: TRBD2; size: .; J: TRBJ2-7